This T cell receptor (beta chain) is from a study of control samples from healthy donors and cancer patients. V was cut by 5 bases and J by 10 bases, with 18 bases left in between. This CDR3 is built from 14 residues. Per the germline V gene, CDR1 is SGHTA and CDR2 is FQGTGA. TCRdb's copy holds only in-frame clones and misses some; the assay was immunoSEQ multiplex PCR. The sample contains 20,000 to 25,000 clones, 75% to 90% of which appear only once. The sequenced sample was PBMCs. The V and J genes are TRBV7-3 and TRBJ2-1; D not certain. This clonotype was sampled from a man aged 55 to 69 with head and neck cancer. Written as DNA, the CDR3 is TGTGCCAGCAGCCCAAACCCGGGCCCCGGAGAGCAGTTCTTC. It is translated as CASSPNPGPGEQFF. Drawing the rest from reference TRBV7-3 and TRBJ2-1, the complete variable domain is GAGVSQTPSNKVTEKGKYVELRCDPISGHTALYWYRQSLGQGPEFLIYFQGTGAADDSGLPNDRFFAVRPEGSVSTLKIQRTERGDSAVYLCASSPNPGPGEQFFGPGTRLTVL.